This entry features one T cell receptor beta chain sequence. The table lists this clonotype with many counts. Its antigen has not been determined. The input lacks base qualities; no much larger clone sits a single base away. This sample was taken from a study of T cells in Graves' hyperthyroidism and ophthalmopathy (dated by TCRdb to between 2018 and 2020). Study-level background: Peripheral blood was sampled at the time of initial diagnosis, prior to any treatment. A discovery cohort of roughly 96 patients, roughly 40 with Graves' ophthalmopathy and approximately 57 with stable Graves' hyperthyroidism, was used to find distinguishing TCR V-J signatures. Prospective prediction of ophthalmopathy was tested in an independent validation cohort of some 19 hyperthyroidism patients and 17 patients who later progressed to ophthalmopathy. The approximately 100 discovery patients were divided at random into training and test sets in a 7:3 ratio. The study also compared thyroid tissue and blood T-cell repertoires from five or six Graves' hyperthyroidism patients. Following sampling, methimazole starting at 30 mg daily was given to hyperthyroidism patients, and high-dose intravenous methylprednisolone was given to ophthalmopathy patients. The paper describes TCR Vbeta CDR3 sequencing of more than 120 peripheral blood samples, made up of roughly 45 ophthalmopathy patients, 70 to 80 hyperthyroidism patients and 17 progressor patients. On the study overall, not on this receptor specifically: During validation, the model predicted progression to ophthalmopathy a median of approximately 6.5 months ahead of onset, with roughly 65% sensitivity and 72% to 80% specificity. A model built on a 13 V-J signature distinguished ophthalmopathy from stable hyperthyroidism, reaching 85% to 90% sensitivity and under 84% specificity in cross-validation and 80%/75% in testing. Most expanded thyroid clonotypes (frequency above 0.001) were also detected in blood, suggesting blood repertoires may reflect thyroid immune responses. Sample size was not statistically predetermined, and investigators were not blinded to group allocation.

The germline V gene provides CDR1 LGHNA and CDR2 YNFKEQ. The CDR3 runs 16 amino acids, cysteine and phenylalanine included. The kept DNA is CDR3 alone, 48 bases in frame from the first base. The germline V and J ends show losses of 4 bases and 1 base respectively, and no gene match explains 9 bases of the junction. The TCR beta CDR3 regions were amplified from RNA transcripts. For the first round of RT-PCR on the TCR CDR3, the HTBI primer set was used together with the Qiagen OneStep RT-PCR kit. The libraries were constructed in a second round of multiplex PCR and then size-selected and purified. Sequencing of the libraries was done on an Illumina HiSeq2000 using paired-end 100 bp reads. From the authors' description of their analysis: SOAPnuke was used to process the raw data, throwing out any read that contained adapters or uncalled bases, had a mean Phred below 15, or lacked an exact constant-primer or identifier match. COPE v1.2.5 was used to merge high-quality paired reads, and clonotypes were defined as unique nucleotide sequences. MiTCR v1.1 was used to align clonotypes to the IMGT TRBV, TRBD and TRBJ reference segments. The analysis included only V-J combinations with a frequency above 0.0001, which together covered around 99% of the repertoires. The TCS score was defined as the ratio of F50 (clonal expansion) to E x V (chaos), calculated using BLOSUM62-based TCRdist between CDR3 peptides within each V-J. Welch's t-statistics and random forest reduced some 510 V-J features to some 14, which were used in a naive Bayes classifier (R e1071). TCRdb reran the public reads through fastp at Q25 and MiXCR, keeping productive beta chains. Every entry covers one CDR3 protein and lists the most common genes and DNA from its rows. TCRdb, not the authors, supplied the V and J calls. This sample lists around 250,000 distinct CDR3 sequences; roughly 15% were detected once. Around 28% of the sample comes from the top ten.

Moderately to severely active disease, a Clinical Activity Score of at least 3, a NOSPECS grade of at least 4, and a duration under 3 months were present in ophthalmopathy patients. Any patient with an uncontrolled infection, another autoimmune disease, pregnancy or lactation was excluded. Clinical symptoms, serum thyroxine and TRAb, thyroid ultrasound, and orbital computed tomography formed the basis for the diagnoses. PBMCs were separated from roughly 10 ml of fresh peripheral blood using Ficoll-Paque density gradient centrifugation. Trizol reagent was used to extract total RNA, and RNA quality was then checked on an Agilent 2100 Bioanalyzer.

Input material: blood. This receptor was taken from a woman younger than 30 with Graves' ophthalmopathy. This chain is built from TRBV4-2 and TRBJ2-5, with TRBD2 identical over 7 junction bases. The CDR3 protein sequence reads: CASSRGESGVQETQYF. The base sequence is TGTGCCAGCAGCCGGGGTGAGAGCGGGGTCCAAGAGACCCAGTACTTC.